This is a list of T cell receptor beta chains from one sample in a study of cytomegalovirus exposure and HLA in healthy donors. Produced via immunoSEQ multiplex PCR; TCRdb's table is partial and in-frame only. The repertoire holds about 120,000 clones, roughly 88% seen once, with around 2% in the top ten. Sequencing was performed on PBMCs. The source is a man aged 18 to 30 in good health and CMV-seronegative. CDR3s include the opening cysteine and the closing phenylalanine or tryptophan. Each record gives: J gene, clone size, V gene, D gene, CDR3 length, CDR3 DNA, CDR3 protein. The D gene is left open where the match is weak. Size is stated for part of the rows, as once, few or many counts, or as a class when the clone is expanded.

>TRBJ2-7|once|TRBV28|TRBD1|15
TGTGCCAGCAGTTACCTGTCAGGACAGGCGGGTGGGCAGTACTTC
CASSYLSGQAGGQYF
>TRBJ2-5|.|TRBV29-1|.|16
TGCAGCGTTGAAGATTGGACAGACCTCAGACAAGAGACCCAGTACTTC
CSVEDWTDLRQETQYF
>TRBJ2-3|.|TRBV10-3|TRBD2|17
TGTGCCATCAAGGGCGGGAGAGGTTCGATTAGTACAGATACGCAGTATTTT
CAIKGGRGSISTDTQYF
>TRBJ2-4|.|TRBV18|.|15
TGTGCCAGCTCACCGACGGACACAGCCAAAAACATTCAGTACTTC
CASSPTDTAKNIQYF
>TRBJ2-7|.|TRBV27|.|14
TGTGCCAGCAGTTTATCACAGGATCAGGACGAGCAGTACTTC
CASSLSQDQDEQYF
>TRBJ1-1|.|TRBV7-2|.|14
TGTGCCAGCAGCTTATTTCAGGGGAACACTGAAGCTTTCTTT
CASSLFQGNTEAFF
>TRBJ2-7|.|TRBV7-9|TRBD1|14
TGTGCCAGCAGCTCAACAGGGGGGCATGGCGAGCAGTACTTC
CASSSTGGHGEQYF
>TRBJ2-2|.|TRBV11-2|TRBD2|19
TGTGCCAGCAACAAACTCCCTCTCGTCCGGGGGGCGAACACCGGGGAGCTGTTTTTT
CASNKLPLVRGANTGELFF
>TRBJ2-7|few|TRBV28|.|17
TGTGCCAGCAGTTTTAGTATGGGACAATCGAGCTCCTACGAGCAGTACTTC
CASSFSMGQSSSYEQYF
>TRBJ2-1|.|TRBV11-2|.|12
TGTGCCAGCGGGAGGAACTACAATGAGCAGTTCTTC
CASGRNYNEQFF
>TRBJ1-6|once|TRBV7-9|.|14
TGTGCCAGCAGCTTATCCGGGGGTAATTCACCCCTCCACTTT
CASSLSGGNSPLHF
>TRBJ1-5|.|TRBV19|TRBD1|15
TGTGCCAGTAGTATCGGCACAGGGGCTCAGCAGCCCCAGCATTTT
CASSIGTGAQQPQHF
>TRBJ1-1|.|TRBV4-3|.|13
TGCGCCAGCAGCCCCAACGGGAACACTGAAGCTTTCTTT
CASSPNGNTEAFF
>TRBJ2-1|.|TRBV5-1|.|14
TGCGCCAGCTCCCACCCGGAGCGCGACAATGAGCAGTTCTTC
CASSHPERDNEQFF
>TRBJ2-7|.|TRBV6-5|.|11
TGTGCCAGCTACGAGAACGGCGAGCAGTACTTC
CASYENGEQYF
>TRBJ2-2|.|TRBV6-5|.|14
TGTGCCAGCACACGAGGACTCGCCACCGGGGAGCTGTTTTTT
CASTRGLATGELFF
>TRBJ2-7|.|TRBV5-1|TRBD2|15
TGCGCCAGCAGCTTGGGGGGCGGGAGGACCAACGAGCAGTACTTC
CASSLGGGRTNEQYF
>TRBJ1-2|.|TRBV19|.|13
TGTGCCACAAAGCAGACAGGAAAGGATGGCTACACCTTC
CATKQTGKDGYTF